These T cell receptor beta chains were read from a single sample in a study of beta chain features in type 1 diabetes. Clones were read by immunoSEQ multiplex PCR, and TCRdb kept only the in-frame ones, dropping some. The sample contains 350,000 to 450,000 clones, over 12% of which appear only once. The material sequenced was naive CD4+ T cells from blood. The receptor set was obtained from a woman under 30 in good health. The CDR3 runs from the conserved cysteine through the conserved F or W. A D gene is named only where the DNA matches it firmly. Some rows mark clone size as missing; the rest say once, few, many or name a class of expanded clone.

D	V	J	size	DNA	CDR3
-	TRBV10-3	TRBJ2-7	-	TGTGCCATCAGTGACTTGGCAGGCGCTAAAGACGAGCAGTACTTC	CAISDLAGAKDEQYF
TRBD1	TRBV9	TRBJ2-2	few	TGTGCCAGCAGCCTAACGGGACAGGGCGGCGGCGGGGAGCTGTTTTTT	CASSLTGQGGGGELFF
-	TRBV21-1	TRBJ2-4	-	TGTGCCAGCAGCAAACCACGTCGGACAGGGTGGAAAGCCAAAAACATTCAGTACTTC	CASSKPRRTGWKAKNIQYF
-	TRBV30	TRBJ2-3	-	TGTGCCTGGAGTGTACTAGGGGGGGTCACAGATACGCAGTATTTT	CAWSVLGGVTDTQYF
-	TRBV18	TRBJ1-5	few	TGTGCCAGCTCACAGGGGGTAAGCAATCAGCCCCAGCATTTT	CASSQGVSNQPQHF
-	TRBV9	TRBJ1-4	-	TGTGCCAGCAACCGGCGGGGGGCAACTAATGAAAAACTGTTTTTT	CASNRRGATNEKLFF
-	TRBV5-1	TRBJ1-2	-	TGCGCCAGCAGGTCCGGGATCCAAATGGCCGATGGCTACACCTTC	CASRSGIQMADGYTF
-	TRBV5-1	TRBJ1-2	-	TGCGCCAGCAGCTTGGACACAGAGCATGGCTACACCTTC	CASSLDTEHGYTF
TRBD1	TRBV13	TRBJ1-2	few	TGTGCCAGCAGCTTAATCGGAAGAGGGGGCCGCTATGGCTACACCTTC	CASSLIGRGGRYGYTF
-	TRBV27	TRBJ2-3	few	TGTGCCAGCAAAAGGGGCAGGGGGGCAGATACGCAGTATTTT	CASKRGRGADTQYF
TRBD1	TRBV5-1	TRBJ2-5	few	TGCGCCAGCAGCCCCAACCTTTGGACAGGGGAAGAGACCCAGTACTTC	CASSPNLWTGEETQYF
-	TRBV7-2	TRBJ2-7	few	TGTGCCAGCAGCTTCCCCGGGGTATCCTACGAGCAGTACTTC	CASSFPGVSYEQYF
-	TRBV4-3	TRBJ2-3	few	TGCGCCAGCAGCCGGACTGAGAGAGATACGCAGTATTTT	CASSRTERDTQYF
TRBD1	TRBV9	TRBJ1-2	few	TGTGCCAGCAGCGTAGTACAACAGGGGTATGGCTACACCTTC	CASSVVQQGYGYTF
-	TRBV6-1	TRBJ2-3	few	TGTGCCAGCAGTGGGAGGGGTAGGTGGACAGATACGCAGTATTTT	CASSGRGRWTDTQYF
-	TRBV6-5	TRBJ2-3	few	TGTGCCAGCAGCCCGAGGGGAGGCAACACAGATACGCAGTATTTT	CASSPRGGNTDTQYF
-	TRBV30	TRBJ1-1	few	TGTGCCTGGAAGGTTACAGACGTTGGCACTGAAGCTTTCTTT	CAWKVTDVGTEAFF
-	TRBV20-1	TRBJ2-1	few	TGCAGTGCTCTAAACAATGAGCAGTTCTTC	CSALNNEQFF
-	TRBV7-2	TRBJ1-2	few	TGTGCCAGCAGCCCAGGGGCCGTCTATGGCTACACCTTC	CASSPGAVYGYTF
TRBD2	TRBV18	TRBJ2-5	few	TGTGCCAGCTCACCCCTAACCCGACTAGCGGCCCAAGAGACCCAGTACTTC	CASSPLTRLAAQETQYF
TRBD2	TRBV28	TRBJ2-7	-	TGTGCCGCCGGGAGGGAACCCCGCTCCTACGAGCAGTACTTC	CAAGREPRSYEQYF
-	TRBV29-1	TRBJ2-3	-	TGCAGCGTTGTGGTCCCGATGCAGGCCACAGATACGCAGTATTTT	CSVVVPMQATDTQYF
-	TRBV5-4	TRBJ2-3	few	TGTGCCAGCAGCAGAGACAGCCCAGATACGCAGTATTTT	CASSRDSPDTQYF
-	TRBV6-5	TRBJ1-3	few	TGTGCCAGCAGCCTTACGGGAGATGGAAACACCATATATTTT	CASSLTGDGNTIYF
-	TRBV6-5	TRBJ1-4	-	TGTGCCAGCAGTTACCTACCCTTCGCTAATGAAAAACTGTTTTTT	CASSYLPFANEKLFF
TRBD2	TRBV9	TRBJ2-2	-	TGTGCCAGCAGCGTAGATAGCGGGAGGGCAACCGGGGAGCTGTTTTTT	CASSVDSGRATGELFF
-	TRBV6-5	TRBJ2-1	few	TGTGCCAGCAGTTACGGTTTAGCCGGATCACATGAGCAGTTCTTC	CASSYGLAGSHEQFF
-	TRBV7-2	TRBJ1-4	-	TGTGCCAGCAGCAGTACCAATCCGGGGGCAACTAATGAAAAACTGTTTTTT	CASSSTNPGATNEKLFF
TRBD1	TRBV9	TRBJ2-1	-	TGTGCCAGCAGCGTAGGAGACAGGGCCTACAATGAGCAGTTCTTC	CASSVGDRAYNEQFF
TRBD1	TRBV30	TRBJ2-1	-	TGTGCCTGGAGTGTGGGGACAGTGATAAATGAGCAGTTCTTC	CAWSVGTVINEQFF
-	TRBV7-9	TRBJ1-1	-	TGTGCCAGCAGCTCGAATAGACAGATTAACACTGAAGCTTTCTTT	CASSSNRQINTEAFF
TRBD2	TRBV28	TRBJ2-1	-	TGTGCCAGCAGTCCAATGACTAGCGGAATGTACAATGAGCAGTTCTTC	CASSPMTSGMYNEQFF
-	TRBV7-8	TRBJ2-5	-	TGTGCCAGCAGCTTAGAAGGGAGGTTCCAAGAGACCCAGTACTTC	CASSLEGRFQETQYF
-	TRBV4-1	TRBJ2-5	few	TGCGCCAGCAGCCAGGAGGAACGGACCCAGTACTTC	CASSQEERTQYF
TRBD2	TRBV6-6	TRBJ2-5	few	TGTGCCAGCGGGAGGGGAGAGACCCAGTACTTC	CASGRGETQYF
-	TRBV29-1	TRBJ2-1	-	TGCAGCGCAAATAGGGGAAACTACAATGAGCAGTTCTTC	CSANRGNYNEQFF
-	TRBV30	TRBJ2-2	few	TGTGCCTGGAGTAGCACGAACACCGGGGAGCTGTTTTTT	CAWSSTNTGELFF
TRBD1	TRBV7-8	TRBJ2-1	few	TGTGCCAGCAGCCCCAGGGGGCGCGCCAATGAGCAGTTCTTC	CASSPRGRANEQFF
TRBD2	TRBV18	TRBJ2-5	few	TGTGCCAGCTCACCGGGACTAGGCGAGACCCAGTACTTC	CASSPGLGETQYF
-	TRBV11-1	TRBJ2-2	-	TGTGCCAGCAGCTTACTCGGGACCGGGGAGCTGTTTTTT	CASSLLGTGELFF
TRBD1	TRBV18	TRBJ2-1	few	TGTGCCAGCCAAACTACAGGGGGCTCCTACAATGAGCAGTTCTTC	CASQTTGGSYNEQFF
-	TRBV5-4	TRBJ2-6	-	TGTGCCAGCAGTCGTCGGTACTCTGGGGCCAACGTCCTGACTTTC	CASSRRYSGANVLTF
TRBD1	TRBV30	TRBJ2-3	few	TGTGCCTGGCCGGGACAGGGTAAAGATACGCAGTATTTT	CAWPGQGKDTQYF
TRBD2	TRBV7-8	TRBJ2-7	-	TGTGCCAGCAGCCCGCTTACGGGACTAGCAATCTACGAGCAGTACTTC	CASSPLTGLAIYEQYF
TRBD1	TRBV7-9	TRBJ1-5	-	TGTGCCAGCAGCTTAGACCCGGGACAGGGAAAACAGCCCCAGCATTTT	CASSLDPGQGKQPQHF
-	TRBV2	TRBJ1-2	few	TGTGCCAGCAGCGTTGAGGTTGGCCTGGTAGGCTATGGCTACACCTTC	CASSVEVGLVGYGYTF
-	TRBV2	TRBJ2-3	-	TGTGCCAGCACCCTAGGCGGGGTTACGCAGTATTTT	CASTLGGVTQYF
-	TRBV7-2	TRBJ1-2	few	TGTGCCAGCAGCTCCAGGGTGGACGGCTACACCTTC	CASSSRVDGYTF
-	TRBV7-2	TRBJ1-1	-	TGTGCCAGCAGCTTATCACTTAGAACTGAAGCTTTCTTT	CASSLSLRTEAFF
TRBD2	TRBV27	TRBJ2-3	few	TGTGCCAGCAGCGACTCTTACGGGAGGGGCACAGATACGCAGTATTTT	CASSDSYGRGTDTQYF
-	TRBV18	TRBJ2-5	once	TGTGCCAGCTCAGAGGAGACCCAGTACTTC	CASSEETQYF